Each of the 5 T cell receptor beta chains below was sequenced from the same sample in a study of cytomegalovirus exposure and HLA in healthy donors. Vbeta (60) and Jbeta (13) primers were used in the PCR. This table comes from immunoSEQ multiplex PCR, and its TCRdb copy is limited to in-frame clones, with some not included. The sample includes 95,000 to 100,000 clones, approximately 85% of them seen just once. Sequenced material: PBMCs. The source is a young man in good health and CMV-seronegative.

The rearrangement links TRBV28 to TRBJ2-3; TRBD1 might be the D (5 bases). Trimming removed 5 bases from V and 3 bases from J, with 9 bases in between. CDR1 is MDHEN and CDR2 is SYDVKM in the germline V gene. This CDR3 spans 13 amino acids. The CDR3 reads CASSRPGTDTQYF. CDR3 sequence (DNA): TGTGCCAGCAGTCGTCCAGGGACAGATACGCAGTATTTT.

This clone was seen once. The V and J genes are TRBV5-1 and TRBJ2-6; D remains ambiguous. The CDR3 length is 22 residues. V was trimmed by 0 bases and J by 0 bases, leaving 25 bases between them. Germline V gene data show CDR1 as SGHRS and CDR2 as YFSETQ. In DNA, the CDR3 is TGCGCCAGCAGCTTGGCCCCAGATAGACCTCGACCACCTAGCTCTGGGGCCAACGTCCTGACTTTC. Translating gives CASSLAPDRPRPPSSGANVLTF.

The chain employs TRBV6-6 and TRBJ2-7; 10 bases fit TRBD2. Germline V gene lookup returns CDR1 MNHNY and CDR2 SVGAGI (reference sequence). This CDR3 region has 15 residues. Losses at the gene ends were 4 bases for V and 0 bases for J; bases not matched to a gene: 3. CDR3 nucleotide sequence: TGTGCCAGCAGTTTAGCGGGAGGCTCCTCCTACGAGCAGTACTTC. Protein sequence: CASSLAGGSSYEQYF.

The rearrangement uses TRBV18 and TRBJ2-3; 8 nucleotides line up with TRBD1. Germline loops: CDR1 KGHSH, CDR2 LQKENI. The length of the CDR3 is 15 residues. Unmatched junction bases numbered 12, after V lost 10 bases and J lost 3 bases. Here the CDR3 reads CATFSRGRRTDTQYF. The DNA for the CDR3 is TGTGCCACCTTCTCCAGGGGGCGCAGGACAGATACGCAGTATTTT.

The CDR3 DNA follows: TGTGCCAGCAGCCAAGAGTCAGGGGGGAATGGCAATCAGCCCCAGCATTTT. It encodes CASSQESGGNGNQPQHF. The chain employs TRBV4-2 and TRBJ1-5, with TRBD1 matching 7 bases. Germline trimming cut 0 bases from V and 2 bases from J; bases unmatched to any gene: 7. CDR1 is LGHNA, CDR2 YNFKEQ, per germline. CDR3 size: 17 residues.